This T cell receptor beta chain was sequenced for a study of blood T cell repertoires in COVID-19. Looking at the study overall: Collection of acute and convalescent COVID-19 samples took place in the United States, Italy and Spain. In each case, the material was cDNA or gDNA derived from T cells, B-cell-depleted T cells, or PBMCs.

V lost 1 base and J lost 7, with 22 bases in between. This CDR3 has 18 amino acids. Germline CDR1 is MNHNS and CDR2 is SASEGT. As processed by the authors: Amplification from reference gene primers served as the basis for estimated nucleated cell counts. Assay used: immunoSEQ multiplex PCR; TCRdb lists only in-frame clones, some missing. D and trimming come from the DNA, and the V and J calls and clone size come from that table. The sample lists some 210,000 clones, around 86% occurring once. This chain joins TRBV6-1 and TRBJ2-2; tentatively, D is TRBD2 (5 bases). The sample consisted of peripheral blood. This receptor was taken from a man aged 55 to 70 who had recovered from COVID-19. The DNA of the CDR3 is TGTGCCAGCAGTGAAGTGAGCATCCCCCTTATCAGCGGCGGGGAGCTGTTTTTT. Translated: CASSEVSIPLISGGELFF.